Below, one TCR beta chain is given with its context. The sample comes from a study of CD8 T cells in Susac syndrome. Reverse transcription of roughly 0.45 to 1 ug RNA used random hexamers. TCR beta CDR3 was amplified by immunoSEQ covering 54 Vbeta and 13 Jbeta. A single record per CDR3 protein comes from TCRdb applying MiXCR to the immunoSEQ multiplex PCR reads. The data hold some 400,000 distinct CDR3 sequences, with 85% to 90% observed a single time. The multiple sclerosis controls were treatment-naive patients affected by stable or active relapsing-remitting disease. The material sequenced was CD8+ T cells from PBMCs. This TCR was recovered from a human donor with multiple sclerosis.

The CDR3 DNA sequence: TGTGCCAGCAGCCCCAACAGCCGACAGCCCCAGCATTTT. This sequence encodes CASSPNSRQPQHF. The V gene is TRBV3-1, the J gene TRBJ1-5, with D unresolved. V lost 4 bases to trimming and J lost 7 bases, with 11 bases between them. There are 13 residues in the CDR3. Germline V gene sequence: CDR1 LGHDT, CDR2 YNNKEL (reference sequence).